The clone carrying this T cell receptor beta chain was picked up many times. The sample comes from a study of neurological immune-mediated disorders. TCRdb redid the calling of the 5' RACE reads with MiXCR, one entry per CDR3 protein. The repertoire consists of about 3,900 distinct CDR3 sequences, with roughly 33% occurring once and the leading ten covering 35% to 45%. V lost 3 bases and J 0 bases, leaving 10 bases between the germline ends. This CDR3 is built from 15 residues. Germline V CDR1 and CDR2: KGHDR, SFDVKD. The J gene is TRBJ1-1, the V gene TRBV24-1, with D perhaps matching TRBD1 (5 bases). The receptor was isolated from a man aged 45-65 years with HTLV-1-associated myelopathy (HAM/TSP). Sequencing was carried out using CD8+ T cells from blood. The CDR3 DNA reads as TGTGCCACCAGTGATGGGACCGCCATGAACACTGAAGCTTTCTTT. It codes for CATSDGTAMNTEAFF.